This T cell receptor beta chain was documented in a study of blood T cell repertoires in COVID-19. With 1 base removed from V and 5 bases from J, the gap between germline ends came to 11 bases. CDR1 is SGHNT and CDR2 is YYREEE in the germline V gene (reference sequence). The CDR3 covers 14 residues. Under the authors' procedure: The assay estimated nucleated cells by amplifying reference gene primers. This table comes from immunoSEQ multiplex PCR, and its TCRdb copy is limited to in-frame clones, with some not included. The V and J calls and the clone size are those of that table, but D and trimming were determined from the DNA. The repertoire holds roughly 190,000 clones, with 70% to 90% as singletons.

Sequencing input: peripheral blood. The rearrangement links TRBV5-4 to TRBJ2-3; D uncertain. The sequence was collected from a man aged 35 to 55 with active or convalescent COVID-19. CDR3 protein: CASSLLDSGDTQYF. The CDR3 DNA is TGTGCCAGCAGCTTGCTCGATTCAGGAGATACGCAGTATTTT. Combining the CDR3 with reference TRBV5-4 and TRBJ2-3 gives the whole variable domain ETGVTQSPTHLIKTRGQQVTLRCSSQSGHNTVSWYQQALGQGPQFIFQYYREEENGRGNFPPRFSGLQFPNYSSELNVNALELDDSALYLCASSLLDSGDTQYFGPGTRLTVL.